These 28 T cell receptor beta chains originate from one sample sequenced in a study of CD8+CD57+ T cells in acquired aplastic anemia. Investigators profiled TCR beta VDJ and CDR3 from genomic DNA template. TCRdb reprocessed the reads via MiXCR and lists one record per CDR3 protein. This table holds 180,000 or so distinct CDR3 sequences, roughly half found once. The sequenced sample consisted of sorted CD4+, CD8+, or CD8+CD57+ T cells (not recorded which) from PBMCs. The receptors were gathered from a human donor in good health.

The rearrangement joins TRBV9 to TRBJ2-1; D is perhaps TRBD2 (6 bases). Germline values: CDR1 SGDLS, CDR2 YYNGEE. Trimming shortened V by 3 bases and J by 9 bases, and 13 bases separated the two germline ends. This CDR3 is built from 13 residues. The CDR3 nucleotides are TGTGCCAGCAGCGGGAGGGCCGGGGTTGAGCAGTTCTTC. This encodes CASSGRAGVEQFF.

The chain has TRBV6-2 or TRBV6-3 and TRBJ2-1; 7 bases are a match to TRBD2. The CDR3 runs to 18 residues. With V trimmed by 0 bases and J by 0 bases, 8 bases remained unmatched. The V gene's germline CDR1 is MNHEY and CDR2 SVGEGT. CDR3 in amino acids: CASSYSILRGSSYNEQFF. CDR3 nucleotide sequence: TGTGCCAGCAGTTACTCGATTCTGCGGGGGAGCTCCTACAATGAGCAGTTCTTC.

The V gene is TRBV29-1, the J gene TRBJ1-2; no reliable D call. V was shortened by 4 bases and J by 5 bases, with 11 bases between the two germline ends. From germline, CDR1 is SQVTM and CDR2 ANQGSEA. The CDR3 length is 12 residues. The CDR3 reads CSVVRSEYGYTF. DNA of the CDR3: TGCAGCGTTGTAAGATCTGAGTATGGCTACACCTTC.

The chain recombines TRBV9 with TRBJ1-2; a weak D match, TRBD1 (5 bases). With 3 bases removed from V and 5 bases from J, the gap between germline ends came to 8 bases. This CDR3 comprises 12 residues. Per germline, CDR1 SGDLS and CDR2 YYNGEE. DNA of the CDR3: TGTGCCAGCAGCGGGGGGACGTATGGCTACACCTTC. It encodes CASSGGTYGYTF.

In this sample, this clonotype turned up once. The chain carries TRBV29-1 and TRBJ1-1; 9 bases are a match to TRBD1. V lost 7 bases to trimming and J lost 6 bases; unmatched junction nucleotides: 6. Germline CDR1 is SQVTM and CDR2 is ANQGSEA. The CDR3 loop spans 12 amino acids. This CDR3 is CSGRTGVAEAFF. CDR3 in DNA: TGCAGCGGTAGGACAGGGGTCGCTGAAGCTTTCTTT.

This clonotype showed up just a few times. This chain links TRBV18 with TRBJ2-3; tentatively, D is TRBD2 (5 bases). In germline, CDR1 is KGHSH, CDR2 LQKENI. This CDR3 is 12 amino acids long. V lost 2 bases to trimming and J lost 9 bases, with 9 bases between them. The CDR3 nucleotides read TGTGCCAGCTCACCAGGAAGGGAGACGCAGTATTTT. It translates to CASSPGRETQYF. Full variable domain (outside the CDR3, taken from reference TRBV18 and TRBJ2-3): NAGVMQNPRHLVRRRGQEARLRCSPMKGHSHVYWYRQLPEEGLKFMVYLQKENIIDESGMPKERFSAEFPKEGPSILRIQQVVRGDSAAYFCASSPGRETQYFGPGTRLTVL.

The chain is built from TRBV6-1 and TRBJ1-6, with TRBD1 matching over 11 bases. Germline values: CDR1 MNHNS, CDR2 SASEGT. The CDR3 sequence is 15 residues long. Trimming removed 5 bases from V and 9 bases from J; junction bases left unmatched: 6. CDR3 region: CASSPGQGASSPLHF. DNA of the CDR3: TGTGCCAGCAGTCCCGGACAGGGGGCTAGTTCACCCCTCCACTTT.

The CDR3, as DNA: TGTGCCAGCAGCACCGCGGGGGGAGCTTTGGAGCAGTACTTC. It codes for CASSTAGGALEQYF. The chain carries TRBV7-2 and TRBJ2-7; TRBD2 matches 8 bases. Germline assignment: CDR1 SGHTA and CDR2 FQGNSA. The CDR3 consists of 14 residues. The ends lost 5 bases at V and 7 bases at J; junction bases unmatched: 10.

V usage is TRBV4-2 and J usage is TRBJ2-1, with D perhaps TRBD1 or TRBD2 (5 bases each). CDR3 length equals 18 residues. The germline V and J ends were trimmed by 4 bases and 8 bases, with 27 bases remaining between them. Per germline, CDR1 LGHNA and CDR2 YNFKEQ. DNA of the CDR3: TGTGCCAGCAGCCTTCAACACGGGACGGCTTTGACGGTCGATGAGCAGTTCTTC. This encodes CASSLQHGTALTVDEQFF.

There are many counts of this clonotype. V usage is TRBV18 and J usage is TRBJ2-7; 9 bases are shared with TRBD2. Germline assignment: CDR1 KGHSH and CDR2 LQKENI. This CDR3 region has 14 residues. V lost 1 base, J lost 7 bases, and 5 bases stayed unmatched. The CDR3 is CASSPLAGEGEQYF. In DNA form, the CDR3 reads TGTGCCAGCTCACCACTAGCGGGAGAGGGTGAGCAGTACTTC.

This clonotype was counted ten times or more. V gene TRBV25-1 combines with J gene TRBJ1-6; 7 positions match TRBD1. The junction had 6 bases not matched to a gene; V was cut back by 0 bases and J by 7 bases. The CDR3 extends over 16 amino acids. Germline V gene data show CDR1 as MGHDK and CDR2 as SYGVNS. The CDR3 DNA reads TGTGCCAGCAGTGAATATTTCGGGACAGCGAATTCACCCCTCCACTTT. Its translation: CASSEYFGTANSPLHF.

In its sample, this clonotype was seen a few times. The V gene is TRBV6-5, the J gene TRBJ2-1, with a weak D call TRBD1 (6 bases). V was cut by 4 bases and J by 5 bases, with 15 bases left in between. The germline V gene has CDR1 MNHEY and CDR2 SVGAGI. CDR3 size: 15 residues. CDR3 amino acids: CASSLSGRDNNEQFF. CDR3 DNA sequence: TGTGCCAGCAGTTTATCCGGCAGGGACAACAATGAGCAGTTCTTC.

This clonotype has ten or more counts. The CDR3 region has the DNA TGCGCCAGCAAAATATCCAGCACAGATACGCAGTATTTT. Translation: CASKISSTDTQYF. The chain uses TRBV10-2 and TRBJ2-3, with D unclear. The CDR3 is 13 residues long. V was clipped by 7 bases and J by 0 bases, with 8 bases between them. CDR1 and CDR2 from the germline V gene are WSHSY and SAAADI.

This clonotype appeared a few times. The V gene is TRBV7-3, the J gene TRBJ2-6, with D tentatively TRBD1 (6 bases). The CDR3 sequence is 14 residues long. CDR1 and CDR2 from the germline V gene are SGHTA and FQGTGA. Trimming removed 5 bases from V and 1 base from J, with 6 bases in between. CDR3 amino acids: CASSTGSGANVLTF. The CDR3 DNA follows: TGTGCCAGCAGCACAGGGTCTGGGGCCAACGTCCTGACTTTC. The full variable domain, rest sourced from reference TRBV7-3 and TRBJ2-6, is GAGVSQTPSNKVTEKGKYVELRCDPISGHTALYWYRQSLGQGPEFLIYFQGTGAADDSGLPNDRFFAVRPEGSVSTLKIQRTERGDSAVYLCASSTGSGANVLTFGAGSRLTVL.

This clonotype appeared many times. This rearrangement joins TRBV5-1 to TRBJ2-1; 7 nucleotides align to TRBD2. Trimming at V came to 1 base and at J to 2 bases, leaving 9 bases not matched to a gene. CDR1 is SGHRS and CDR2 is YFSETQ in the germline V gene. There are 17 residues in the CDR3. CDR3 in DNA: TGCGCCAGCAGCTTGATGCCTAGCGGTACCACCTACAATGAGCAGTTCTTC. Protein: CASSLMPSGTTYNEQFF.

V and J are TRBV7-8 and TRBJ2-7; D is ambiguous. V lost 5 bases and J lost 6, with 11 bases in between. CDR1 and CDR2 from the germline V gene are SGHVS and FQNEAQ. The CDR3 sequence is 12 residues long. The CDR3 spells CASSHTVGEQYF. The DNA of the CDR3 is TGTGCCAGCAGCCACACGGTCGGCGAGCAGTACTTC.

The CDR3, as DNA: TGTGCTAGCCGTGAATCTCGAATAAGGGGCGGCTACACCTTC. Translation: CASRESRIRGGYTF. The chain recombines TRBV25-1 with TRBJ1-2; perhaps TRBD1 as D (5 bases). The CDR3 sequence is 14 residues long. Germline V lookup: CDR1 MGHDK, CDR2 SYGVNS.

This clonotype was found many times. This chain joins TRBV9 and TRBJ2-3, with 10 bases matching TRBD2. Germline CDR1 is SGDLS and CDR2 is YYNGEE. The CDR3 runs to 17 residues. Trimming took 0 bases from V and 4 from J; bases not matched to a gene: 8. CDR3 bases: TGTGCCAGCAGCGTAGTAGGAGGAGCGGGAGGGTCAGATACGCAGTATTTT. Protein product: CASSVVGGAGGSDTQYF.

The chain couples TRBV7-9 to TRBJ2-7; 8 bases align to TRBD1. V lost 7 bases and J lost 3; bases outside the gene matches: 8. In germline, CDR1 is SEHNR, CDR2 FQNEAQ (reference sequence). There are 14 residues in the CDR3. CDR3 nucleotides: TGTGCCAGCACCTTGACAGGGGTAAACTACGAGCAGTACTTC. It is translated as CASTLTGVNYEQYF. The full variable domain, completed using reference TRBV7-9 and TRBJ2-7, is DTGVSQNPRHKITKRGQNVTFRCDPISEHNRLYWYRQTLGQGPEFLTYFQNEAQLEKSRLLSDRFSAERPKGSFSTLEIQRTEQGDSAMYLCASTLTGVNYEQYFGPGTRLTVT.

The CDR3 reads CASSLRREAFF. As DNA, the CDR3 is TGTGCCAGCAGCCTCCGCAGGGAAGCTTTCTTT. J is TRBJ1-1 and V is TRBV7-8; D not certain. Trimming shortened V by 5 bases and J by 8 bases, and 9 bases separated the two germline ends. CDR1 is SGHVS, CDR2 FQNEAQ, per germline. The CDR3 loop spans 11 amino acids.

Points on this clonotype: Just one base apart from a much larger clone, this may be a read error. The V and J genes are TRBV11-2 and TRBJ2-7; no firm D call. The CDR3 has 14 residues. Germline assignment: CDR1 SGHAT and CDR2 FQNNGV. The CDR3 protein is CASSYAPPPYDQYF. For the CDR3, the DNA is TGTGCCAGCAGCTACGCCCCCCCTCCCTACGACCAGTACTTC.

This chain joins TRBV7-8 and TRBJ2-5; TRBD2 agrees at 10 bases. This CDR3 region has 18 residues. The germline CDR1 and CDR2 sequences are SGHVS and FQNEAQ. With 2 bases clipped from V and 4 bases from J, the junction kept 13 bases outside the gene matches. CDR3 protein: CASSLQFPTSGAGETQYF. The CDR3 DNA follows: TGTGCCAGCAGCTTACAATTCCCAACTAGCGGGGCTGGAGAGACCCAGTACTTC.

There are many counts of this clonotype. The chain carries TRBV5-4 and TRBJ2-7; 7 bases line up with TRBD1. The CDR3 covers 17 residues. Losses at the gene ends were 0 bases for V and 1 base for J; bases not matched to a gene: 10. In germline, CDR1 is SGHNT, CDR2 YYREEE (reference sequence). In DNA form, the CDR3 reads TGTGCCAGCAGCTTGGCAAGGACAGGAAGGAGGTCCTACGAGCAGTACTTC. Protein: CASSLARTGRRSYEQYF.

The table lists this clonotype with a few counts. The genes are TRBV18 and TRBJ2-5; 8 bases line up with TRBD1. The CDR3 is made up of 14 amino acids. The V segment lost 4 bases and the J segment 9 bases; nucleotides outside the gene matches: 10. CDR1 is KGHSH and CDR2 is LQKENI in the germline V gene. This CDR3 reads CASSQQGDKRPQYF. As DNA, the CDR3 is TGTGCCAGCTCACAACAGGGGGACAAGAGACCCCAGTACTTC.

This chain connects TRBV20-1 to TRBJ1-1, with D possibly TRBD1 on 5 matching bases. Trimming pared 0 bases from V and 1 base from J, leaving 6 bases between. This CDR3 has 13 amino acids. From germline, CDR1 is DFQATT and CDR2 SNEGSKA (reference sequence). CDR3 nucleotide sequence: TGCAGTGCTAGAGACGACAGGAACACTGAAGCTTTCTTT. Protein product: CSARDDRNTEAFF.

The V and J genes are TRBV7-9 and TRBJ1-1; a possible D gene is TRBD1 (5 bases). Per the germline V gene, CDR1 is SEHNR and CDR2 is FQNEAQ (reference sequence). V lost 4 bases to trimming and J lost 1 base, with 13 bases between them. CDR3 size: 15 residues. The CDR3 sequence is CASSSAGRGNTEAFF. CDR3 DNA: TGTGCCAGCAGCTCCGCAGGGCGGGGGAACACTGAAGCTTTCTTT.

This clonotype has at least ten counts. This sequence joins TRBV19 and TRBJ1-5; no firm D call. Germline CDR1 is LNHDA and CDR2 is SQIVND (reference sequence). Trimming cost V 3 bases and J 10 bases, with 16 bases left between them. This CDR3 contains 14 residues. DNA for the CDR3: TGTGCCAGTAGTATTGGCAGGACGTTATCACCCCAGCATTTT. This translates into CASSIGRTLSPQHF.

The genes are TRBV24-1 and TRBJ2-5; D is unresolved. V was pared by 1 base and J by 7 bases, with 12 bases between. This CDR3 spans 14 amino acids. Germline loops: CDR1 KGHDR, CDR2 SFDVKD. The CDR3, as DNA: TGTGCCACCAGTGATTTTAGTGTCCGCGGGACCCAGTACTTC. It is translated as CATSDFSVRGTQYF.